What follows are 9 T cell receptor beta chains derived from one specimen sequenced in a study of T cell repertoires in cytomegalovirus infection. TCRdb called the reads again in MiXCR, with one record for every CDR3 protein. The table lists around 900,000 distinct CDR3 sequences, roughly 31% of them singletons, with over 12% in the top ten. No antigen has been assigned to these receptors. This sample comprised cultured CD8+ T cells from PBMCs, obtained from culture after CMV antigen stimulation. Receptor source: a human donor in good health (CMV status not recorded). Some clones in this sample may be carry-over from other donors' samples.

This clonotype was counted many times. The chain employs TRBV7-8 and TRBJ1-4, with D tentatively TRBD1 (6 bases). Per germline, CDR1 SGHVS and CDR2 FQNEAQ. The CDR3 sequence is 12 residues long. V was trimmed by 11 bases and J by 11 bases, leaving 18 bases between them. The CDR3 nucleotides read TGTGCCGTGGGGGGGCCTTCTGGGAAACTGTTTTTT. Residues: CAVGGPSGKLFF. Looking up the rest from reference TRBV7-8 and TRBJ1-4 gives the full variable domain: GAGVSQSPRYKVAKRGQDVALRCDPISGHVSLFWYQQALGQGPEFLTYFQNEAQLDKSGLPSDRFFAERPEGSVSTLKIQRTQQEDSAVYLCAVGGPSGKLFFGSGTQLSVL.

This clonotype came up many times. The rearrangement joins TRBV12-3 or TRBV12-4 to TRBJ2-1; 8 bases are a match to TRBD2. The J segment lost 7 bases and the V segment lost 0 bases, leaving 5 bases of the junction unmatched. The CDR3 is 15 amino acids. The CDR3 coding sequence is TGTGCCAGCAGTTTAGCGACGGGGGGGATGAATGAGCAGTTCTTC. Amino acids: CASSLATGGMNEQFF.

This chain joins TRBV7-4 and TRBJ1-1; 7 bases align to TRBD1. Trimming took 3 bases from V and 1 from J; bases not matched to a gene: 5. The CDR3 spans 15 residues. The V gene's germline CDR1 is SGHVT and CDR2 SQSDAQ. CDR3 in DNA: TGTGCCAGCAGCTTCGACAGGGCGGGGAACACTGAAGCTTTCTTT. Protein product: CASSFDRAGNTEAFF. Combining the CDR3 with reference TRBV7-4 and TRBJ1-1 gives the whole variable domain GAGVSQSPRYKVAKRGRDVALRCDSISGHVTLYWYRQTLGQGSEVLTYSQSDAQRDKSGRPSGRFSAERPERSVSTLKIQRTEQGDSAVYLCASSFDRAGNTEAFFGQGTRLTVV.

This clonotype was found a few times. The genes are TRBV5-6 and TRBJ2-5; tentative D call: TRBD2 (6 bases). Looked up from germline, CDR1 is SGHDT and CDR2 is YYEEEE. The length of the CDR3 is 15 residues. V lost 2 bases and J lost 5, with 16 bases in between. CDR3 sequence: CASSLGTWDEETQYF. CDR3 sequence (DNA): TGTGCCAGCAGCTTAGGGACTTGGGATGAGGAGACCCAGTACTTC.

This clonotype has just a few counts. CDR3 residues: CASSLGPPGDDTGELFF. For the CDR3, the DNA is TGTGCCAGCAGTTTGGGGCCCCCCGGGGACGACACCGGGGAGCTGTTTTTT. The V and J genes are TRBV12-3 or TRBV12-4 and TRBJ2-2; the D gene could be TRBD1 or TRBD2 (5 bases each). This CDR3 spans 17 amino acids. The germline V and J ends were trimmed by 3 bases and 3 bases, with 17 bases remaining between them.

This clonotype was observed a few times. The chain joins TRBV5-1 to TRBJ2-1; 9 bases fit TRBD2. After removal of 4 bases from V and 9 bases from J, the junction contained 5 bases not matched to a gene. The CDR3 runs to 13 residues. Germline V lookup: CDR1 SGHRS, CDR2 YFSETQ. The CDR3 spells CASSGGGAVEQFF. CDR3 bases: TGCGCCAGCAGCGGCGGGGGGGCGGTTGAGCAGTTCTTC.

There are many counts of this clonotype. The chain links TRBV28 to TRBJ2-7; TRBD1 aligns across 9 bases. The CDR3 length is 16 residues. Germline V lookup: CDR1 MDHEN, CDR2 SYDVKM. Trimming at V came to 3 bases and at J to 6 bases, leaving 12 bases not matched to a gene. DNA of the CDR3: TGTGCCAGCAGTTTGCTACCGGGACAGGGACATGGCGAGCAGTACGTC. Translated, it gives CASSLLPGQGHGEQYV.

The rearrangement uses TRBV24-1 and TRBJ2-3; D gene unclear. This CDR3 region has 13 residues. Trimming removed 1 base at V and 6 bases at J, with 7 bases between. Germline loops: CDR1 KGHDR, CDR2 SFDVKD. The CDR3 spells CATSDFASDTQYF. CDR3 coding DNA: TGTGCCACCAGTGATTTCGCCTCCGATACGCAGTATTTT.

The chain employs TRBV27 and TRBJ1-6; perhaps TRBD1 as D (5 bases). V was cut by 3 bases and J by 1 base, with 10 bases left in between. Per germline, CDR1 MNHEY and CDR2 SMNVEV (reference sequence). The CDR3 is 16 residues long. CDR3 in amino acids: CASSLGLGSYNSPLHF. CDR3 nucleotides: TGTGCCAGCAGTTTGGGGCTAGGATCCTATAATTCACCCCTCCACTTT.